This TCR beta chain derives from a study of regulatory T cells in long-lasting Graves disease (dated by TCRdb to the early 2020s). In terms of the full investigation: Antithyroid drugs had been taken for less than 3 months by newly diagnosed Graves' disease patients. Persistent Graves' disease patients were compared with newly diagnosed Graves' disease patients by peripheral blood TCR sequencing and RNA sequencing. The study was conducted in China and was registered as a clinical trial. TCR sequencing covered around 13 persistent and 20 newly diagnosed Graves' disease patients, 33 samples in total.

This clonotype was seen a few times. Which antigen it targets is not known. Per-nucleotide qualities are absent, and no much larger clonotype sits a single base away. The library was produced with multiplex PCR. The run used an Illumina HiSeq 4000. CDR3 regions were amplified by Arm-PCR with iRepertoire HTBI primers to construct TCR beta libraries. Before sequencing, the PCR products underwent gel purification. Concerning the study's data processing: Gene usage analysis of CDR3 amino acid clonotypes relied on the approximately 60 TRBV and 14 TRBJ segments identified across samples. COPE and FqMerger were used to merge the filtered high-quality paired reads into contigs. BLAST was used to align contigs to IMGT TRBV, TRBD and TRBJ reference genes, and CDR3 was defined according to IMGT. Any clonotype with a frequency above 0.1% was classified as a highly expanded clone. Shannon entropy was used to measure repertoire diversity, and the Gini coefficient was used to measure V-J evenness. A clonotype was considered public if more than one individual shared it. Using fastp trimming at Q25 and MiXCR clonotype assembly, TCRdb reanalyzed the public sequencing data and kept in-frame beta chains. For every CDR3 protein sequence, its rows merge into one entry that carries the most common genes and DNA. The V and J calls here are based on TCRdb, not the publication. For this sample there are 350,000 to 450,000 distinct CDR3 sequences; over 15% appear just once. About 32% of the sample goes to the ten largest clones.

The V and J ends are trimmed by 5 bases and 2 bases, leaving 15 bases between them. As encoded in the germline V gene (reference sequence), CDR1 is DFQATT while CDR2 is SNEGSKA. Counted from cysteine to phenylalanine, this CDR3 has 14 amino acids. Only the CDR3 region is kept as DNA, spanning 42 bases read in frame from base 1. The time point label for this specimen denotes: newly diagnosed GD, antithyroid drugs for less than 3 months. For both TCR sequencing and RNA sequencing, RNA was extracted from PBMCs using TRIzol. Graves' disease was diagnosed according to American Thyroid Association guidelines. The patients came from an endocrinology department in Xi'an, China. Each patient gave roughly 8.4 milliliters of peripheral blood, collected in an EDTA anticoagulant tube. PBMCs were isolated by Ficoll Paque Plus density gradient separation without further T cell sorting. An Agilent 2100 Bioanalyzer and agarose gel were used to check RNA quality, and a NanoDrop 2000 was used to measure RNA concentration.

Broader findings and caveats from the paper: Patients with persistent disease shared more public clonotypes (around 2,500) than newly diagnosed patients did (966). Peripheral blood alone was examined, since thyroid tissue, which constituted the primary lesion, could not be accessed. Persistent Graves' disease patients showed lower TCR Shannon entropy and fewer highly expanded clones than newly diagnosed patients, suggesting clonal expansion. TRBV28, TRBJ1-2 and TRBJ2-5 were preferentially used in persistent disease, while TRBV20-1 and TRBJ2-1 were favored in newly diagnosed disease. The authors noted that the small sample size was a limitation that may lower accuracy. Only the TCR beta chain was sequenced and analyzed.

Another study also made use of these data, one on T cells in Graves' hyperthyroidism and ophthalmopathy. The second source states: Graves' hyperthyroidism was defined as stable when no progression to ophthalmopathy occurred over 18 months of follow-up. Hyperthyroidism patients were newly diagnosed, with disease duration under 2 months, and aged 18 to 65 years. Patients with uncontrolled infections, other autoimmune diseases, pregnancy or lactation were excluded. Diagnoses were based on clinical symptoms, serum thyroxine and TRAb, thyroid ultrasound and orbital computed tomography. For the first round of RT-PCR on the TCR CDR3, the HTBI primer set was used together with the Qiagen OneStep RT-PCR kit. Most expanded thyroid clonotypes (frequency above 0.001) were also found in blood, which suggests that blood repertoires may mirror thyroid immune responses. In cross-validation, a model built on a 13 V-J signature told ophthalmopathy apart from stable hyperthyroidism with approximately 90% sensitivity and around 83% specificity, and in testing the same model reached 80%/75%. In validation, the model predicted progression to ophthalmopathy a median of roughly 6.1 months before onset, with approximately 68% sensitivity and roughly 72% specificity. A discovery cohort of about a hundred patients, approximately 44 with Graves' ophthalmopathy and more than 55 with stable Graves' hyperthyroidism, was used to find distinguishing TCR V-J signatures. Prospective prediction of ophthalmopathy was tested in an independent validation cohort consisting of roughly 20 hyperthyroidism patients and approximately 16 patients who later progressed to ophthalmopathy. The approximately 90 discovery patients were randomly split 7:3 into training and test sets. In addition, the study compared T-cell repertoires in thyroid tissue and in blood from roughly 6 Graves' hyperthyroidism patients. After blood sampling, hyperthyroidism patients were treated with methimazole at a starting dose of 30 mg daily, and ophthalmopathy patients were treated with high-dose intravenous methylprednisolone. A second multiplex PCR round built the libraries, followed by size selection and purification. The libraries were sequenced on an Illumina HiSeq2000 using paired-end 100 bp reads. SOAPnuke was used to process the raw data, removing reads that contained adapters or uncalled bases, had a mean Phred below 15, or lacked an exact match to the constant primer or identifier. High-quality paired reads were merged using COPE v1.2.5, and each unique nucleotide sequence was defined as a clonotype. MiTCR v1.1 was used to align the clonotypes against IMGT TRBV, TRBD and TRBJ reference segments. Analysis was restricted to V-J combinations with a frequency above 0.0001, which covered 98% to 99.2% of repertoires. A TCS score was defined as the ratio between F50 (clonal expansion) and ExV (chaos), using BLOSUM62-based TCRdist between CDR3 peptides within each V-J. Welch's t-statistics and random forest reduced several hundred V-J features to fewer than 15, which were used in a naive Bayes classifier (R e1071). No statistical method was used to set the sample size in advance, and investigators knew the group allocation. The paper reports TCR Vbeta CDR3 sequencing of roughly 140 peripheral blood samples: under 45 ophthalmopathy, over 70 hyperthyroidism and about 17 progressor patients.

The receptor chain draws on TRBV20-1 and TRBJ1-2; no D segment can be confidently identified. This receptor was taken from a man aged 35 to 55 with Graves disease. Donor details come from another sample of the same person, matched by shared clones. The sequencing used peripheral blood mononuclear cells (PBMCs), collected at new diagnosis, from a patient treated with antithyroid drugs. In nucleotide form, the sequence is TGCAGTGCTCCTCGGGGAGGCTTGAACTATGGCTACACCTTC. Translated, it gives CSAPRGGLNYGYTF.